This TCR beta chain appears in the sequencing data of a study of T cells in women clearing cervical HPV infection. Study background: Donors had HPV16-related CIN3 or worse; 2 had invasive cancer. Case blood drawn at lesion detection; control blood after infection cleared.

Method: immunoSEQ multiplex PCR; TCRdb's copy keeps in-frame clones and lacks some. Its listing shows tens of thousands of clones. The junction had 5 bases not matched to a gene; V was cut back by 0 bases and J by 3 bases. The CDR3 runs to 16 residues. Germline V gives CDR1 SGHDN, CDR2 FVKESK. Dot-blot hybridization genotyped cervical HPV amplified with MY09/MY11 PCR. General study findings and limits: TRBV6-7 relative abundance averaged roughly 0.1% in cases and about 0.17% in controls.

Points on this clone: The antigen is unknown. With the read ending 3 residues before the CDR3 end, the germline J gene is used to fill in that end.

The chain has TRBV14 and TRBJ2-1; 7 bases align to TRBD2. The sequencing sample was made of blood buffy coat. The sequence was collected from a woman aged 18-70 years with a cervical HPV16 infection that either progressed to CIN3+ or cleared (not recorded which). Incomplete CDR3 DNA: TGTGCCAGCAGCCAAGATTGGGGGGGTGACTACAATGAG. Translation: CASSQDWGGDYNE. The entire CDR3 protein is CASSQDWGGDYNEQFF.